The rows below give T cell receptor beta chains drawn from one sample of a study of a mutant IDH1 vaccine in newly diagnosed glioma. Data came from immunoSEQ multiplex PCR; TCRdb stores just in-frame clones and leaves some out. The sample holds 55,000 to 70,000 clones, roughly 78% seen once. Material: PBMCs, obtained from a glioma patient treated with radiotherapy, temozolomide or both. The origin of the receptors is a man over 45 with glioma. The CDR3 runs from the conserved cysteine through the conserved F or W. D genes are given only for firm matches. Clone size, where shown, is once, few, many, or a class for clones that have expanded.

clone_size	v_call	d_call	j_call	cdr3_aa	cdr3_nt
-	TRBV2	-	TRBJ1-3	CASSERGAGNTIYF	TGTGCCAGCAGTGAACGAGGGGCTGGAAACACCATATATTTT
-	TRBV6-5	TRBD2	TRBJ2-1	CASRTSGSSYNEQFF	TGTGCCAGTAGGACTAGCGGGAGCTCCTACAATGAGCAGTTCTTC
-	TRBV5-1	-	TRBJ2-1	CASSYTDNEQFF	TGCGCCAGCAGCTACACGGACAATGAGCAGTTCTTC
once	TRBV7-9	TRBD1	TRBJ1-5	CASSLGTGRLNQPQHF	TGTGCCAGCAGCTTAGGGACAGGGAGATTAAATCAGCCCCAGCATTTT
medium-sized	TRBV6-6	-	TRBJ2-2	CASSYRTRVAGELFF	TGTGCCAGCAGTTACAGGACACGGGTGGCCGGGGAGCTGTTTTTT
-	TRBV7-2	-	TRBJ1-1	CASSFGQYTEAFF	TGTGCCAGCAGCTTTGGACAGTACACTGAAGCTTTCTTT
-	TRBV25-1	-	TRBJ1-2	CASSERITGGYTF	TGTGCCAGCAGTGAAAGGATAACAGGGGGCTACACCTTC
medium-sized	TRBV4-3	-	TRBJ2-7	CASSQDRSLPGEQYF	TGCGCCAGCAGCCAAGATCGAAGCCTCCCGGGGGAGCAGTACTTC
-	TRBV5-6	TRBD1	TRBJ1-1	CASSLGTGGEAFF	TGTGCCAGCAGCCTAGGGACAGGGGGCGAAGCTTTCTTT
-	TRBV7-9	TRBD1	TRBJ2-3	CASSVWGARQGVTDTQYF	TGTGCCAGCAGCGTGTGGGGGGCACGACAGGGGGTCACAGATACGCAGTATTTT